The present T cell receptor beta chain was sequenced within a study of T cell responses to AZD1222 COVID-19 vaccine. Study findings and constraints: Seropositive status at baseline applied to only six AZD1222 recipients. Nearly half of spike-specific TCRs reportedly go after variant regions that carry no mutations. When two AZD1222 doses had been given, Spike-specific TCR breadth and depth rose.

V lost 2 bases, J lost 1 base, and 9 bases lay in between. The CDR3 length is 15 residues. The germline V gene encodes CDR1 SEHNR and CDR2 FQNEAQ (reference sequence). Pooled together were second doses at about 4 or about 12 weeks. The protocol was immunoSEQ multiplex PCR, while the TCRdb copy is restricted to in-frame clones and leaves out a portion. The sample holds about 73,000 clones, around three quarters seen once. As for this clone: Its antigen is undetermined.

The receptor comes from an adult who received the AZD1222 COVID-19 vaccine. The sample was peripheral blood, taken 28 days after the second AZD1222 dose. The V call is TRBV7-9, the J call TRBJ2-1, with D tentatively TRBD1 (6 bases). The chain's CDR3 is CASSLTQGSYNEQFF. The CDR3 region has the DNA TGTGCCAGCAGCTTAACGCAGGGGTCCTACAATGAGCAGTTCTTC.